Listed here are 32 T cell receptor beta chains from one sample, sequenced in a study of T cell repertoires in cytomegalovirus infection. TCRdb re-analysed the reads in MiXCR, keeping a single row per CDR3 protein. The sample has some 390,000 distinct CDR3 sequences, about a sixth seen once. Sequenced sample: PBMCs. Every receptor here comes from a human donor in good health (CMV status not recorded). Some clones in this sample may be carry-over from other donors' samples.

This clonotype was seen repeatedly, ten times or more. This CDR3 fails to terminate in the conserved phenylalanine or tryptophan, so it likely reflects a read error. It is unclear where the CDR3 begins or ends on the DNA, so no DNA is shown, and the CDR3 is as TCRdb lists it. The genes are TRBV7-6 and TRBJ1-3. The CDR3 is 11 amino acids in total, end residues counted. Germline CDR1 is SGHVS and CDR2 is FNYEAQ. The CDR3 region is CASSLEYRVGY.

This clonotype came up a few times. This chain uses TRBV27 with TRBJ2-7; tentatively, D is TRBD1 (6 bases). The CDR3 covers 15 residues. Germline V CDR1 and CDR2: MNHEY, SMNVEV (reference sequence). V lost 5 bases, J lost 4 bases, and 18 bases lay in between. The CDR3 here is CASSLRGRSQYEQYF. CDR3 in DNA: TGTGCCAGCAGTCTCAGGGGACGTAGCCAATACGAGCAGTACTTC.

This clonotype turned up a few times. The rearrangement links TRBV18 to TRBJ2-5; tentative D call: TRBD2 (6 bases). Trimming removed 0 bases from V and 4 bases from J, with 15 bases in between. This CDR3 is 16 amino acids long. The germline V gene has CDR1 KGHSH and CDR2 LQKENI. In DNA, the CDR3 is TGTGCCAGCTCACCACCGGGGGGTCTAGTCGGAGAGACCCAGTACTTC. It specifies CASSPPGGLVGETQYF.

CDR3 in DNA: TGTGCCAGCAGCTTTTTTACGGTTTCTCTGTTAGACTCTGGAAACACCATATATTTT. It yields the protein CASSFFTVSLLDSGNTIYF. The chain links TRBV7-8 to TRBJ1-3; D uncertain. Trimming stripped 3 bases from V and 0 bases from J, with 21 bases between. Germline values: CDR1 SGHVS, CDR2 FQNEAQ. The CDR3 covers 19 residues.

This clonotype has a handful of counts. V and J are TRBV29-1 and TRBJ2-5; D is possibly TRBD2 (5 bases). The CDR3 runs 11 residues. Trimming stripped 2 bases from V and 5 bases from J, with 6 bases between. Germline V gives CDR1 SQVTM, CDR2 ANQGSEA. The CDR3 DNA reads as TGCAGCGTTGAAAGGAGGGAGACCCAGTACTTC. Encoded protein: CSVERRETQYF.

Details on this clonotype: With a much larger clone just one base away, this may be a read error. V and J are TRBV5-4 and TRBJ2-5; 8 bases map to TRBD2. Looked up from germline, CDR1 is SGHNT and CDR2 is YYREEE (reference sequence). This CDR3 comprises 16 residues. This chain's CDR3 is CTSSSSGTRGQETQYF. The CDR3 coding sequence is TGTACCAGCAGCTCGAGCGGGACTAGGGGCCAAGAGACCCAGTACTTC.

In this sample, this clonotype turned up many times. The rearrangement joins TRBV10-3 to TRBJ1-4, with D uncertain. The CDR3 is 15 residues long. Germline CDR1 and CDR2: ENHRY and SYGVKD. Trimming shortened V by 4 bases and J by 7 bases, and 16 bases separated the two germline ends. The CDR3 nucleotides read TGTGCCATCAGTGGTACCGATGACAAGGGTGAAAAACTGTTTTTT. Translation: CAISGTDDKGEKLFF.

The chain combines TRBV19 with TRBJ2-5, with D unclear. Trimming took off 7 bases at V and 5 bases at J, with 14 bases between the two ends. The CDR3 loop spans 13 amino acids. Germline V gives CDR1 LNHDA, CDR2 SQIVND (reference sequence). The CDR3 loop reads CASTTDHGETQYF. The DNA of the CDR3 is TGTGCCAGTACTACTGATCATGGGGAGACCCAGTACTTC.

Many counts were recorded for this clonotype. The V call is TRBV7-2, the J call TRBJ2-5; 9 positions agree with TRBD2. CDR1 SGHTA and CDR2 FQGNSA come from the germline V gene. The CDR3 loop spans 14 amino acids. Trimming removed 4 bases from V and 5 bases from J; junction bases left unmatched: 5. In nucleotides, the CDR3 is TGTGCCAGCAGCTCTCTAGCGGGATATGAGACCCAGTACTTC. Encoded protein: CASSSLAGYETQYF.

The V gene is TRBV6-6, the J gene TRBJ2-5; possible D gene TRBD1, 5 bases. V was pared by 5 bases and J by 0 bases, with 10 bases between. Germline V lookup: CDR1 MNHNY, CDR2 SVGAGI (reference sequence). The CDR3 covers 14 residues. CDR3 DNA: TGTGCCAGCAGTCCCTGGGGCAACCAAGAGACCCAGTACTTC. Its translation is CASSPWGNQETQYF.

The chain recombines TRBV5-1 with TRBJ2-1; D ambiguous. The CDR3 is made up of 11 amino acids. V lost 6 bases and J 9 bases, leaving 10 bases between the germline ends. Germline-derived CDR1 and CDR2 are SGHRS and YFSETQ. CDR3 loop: CASTRDVEQFF. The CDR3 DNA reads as TGCGCCAGCACCCGCGACGTTGAGCAGTTCTTC.

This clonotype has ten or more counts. Here the CDR3 DNA reads TGTGCCAGCAGTTTAGGTTTGGCCAGGATGGGGGTTGTTCGCAATCAGCCCCAGCATTTT. Amino acid sequence: CASSLGLARMGVVRNQPQHF. The V gene is TRBV12-3 or TRBV12-4, the J gene TRBJ1-5, with D perhaps matching TRBD1 (5 bases). V was trimmed by 1 base and J by 2 bases, leaving 24 bases between them. This CDR3 spans 20 amino acids.

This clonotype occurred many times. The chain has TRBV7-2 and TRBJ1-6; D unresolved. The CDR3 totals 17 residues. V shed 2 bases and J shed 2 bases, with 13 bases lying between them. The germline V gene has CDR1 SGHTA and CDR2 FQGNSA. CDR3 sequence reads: CASSLWTSSAYNSPLHF. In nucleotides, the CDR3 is TGTGCCAGCAGCTTATGGACGAGTAGCGCCTATAATTCACCCCTCCACTTT.

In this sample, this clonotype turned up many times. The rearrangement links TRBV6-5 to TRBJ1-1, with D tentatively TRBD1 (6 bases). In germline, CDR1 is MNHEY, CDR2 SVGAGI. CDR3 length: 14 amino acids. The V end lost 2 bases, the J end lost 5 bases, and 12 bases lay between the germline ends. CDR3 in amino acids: CASSYGRGRTEAFF. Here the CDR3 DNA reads TGTGCCAGCAGTTACGGCAGGGGAAGGACTGAAGCTTTCTTT.

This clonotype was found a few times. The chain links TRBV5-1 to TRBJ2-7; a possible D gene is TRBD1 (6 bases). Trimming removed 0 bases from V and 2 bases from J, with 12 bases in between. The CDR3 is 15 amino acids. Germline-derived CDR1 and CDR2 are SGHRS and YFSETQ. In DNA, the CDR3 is TGCGCCAGCAGCTTGGGTTGGCAGGGGACCTACGAGCAGTACTTC. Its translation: CASSLGWQGTYEQYF. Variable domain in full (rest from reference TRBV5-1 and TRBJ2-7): KAGVTQTPRYLIKTRGQQVTLSCSPISGHRSVSWYQQTPGQGLQFLFEYFSETQRNKGNFPGRFSGRQFSNSRSEMNVSTLELGDSALYLCASSLGWQGTYEQYFGPGTRLTVT.

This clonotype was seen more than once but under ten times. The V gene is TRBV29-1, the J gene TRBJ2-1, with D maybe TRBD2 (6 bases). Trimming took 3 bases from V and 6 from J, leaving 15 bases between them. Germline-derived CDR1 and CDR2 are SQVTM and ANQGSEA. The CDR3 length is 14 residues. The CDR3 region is CSVDSGAFLNEQFF. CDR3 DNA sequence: TGCAGCGTTGATAGCGGTGCATTCCTCAATGAGCAGTTCTTC.

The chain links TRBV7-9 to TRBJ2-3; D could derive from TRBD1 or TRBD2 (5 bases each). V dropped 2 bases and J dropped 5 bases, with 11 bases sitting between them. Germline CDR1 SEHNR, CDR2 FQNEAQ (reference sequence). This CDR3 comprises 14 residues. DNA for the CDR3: TGTGCCAGCAGCTTAATGGGGACCATAGATACGCAGTATTTT. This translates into CASSLMGTIDTQYF.

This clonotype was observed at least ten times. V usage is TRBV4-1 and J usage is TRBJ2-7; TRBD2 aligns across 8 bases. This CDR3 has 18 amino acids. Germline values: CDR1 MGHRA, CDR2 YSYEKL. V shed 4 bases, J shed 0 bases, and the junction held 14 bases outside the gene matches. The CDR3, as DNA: TGCGCCAGCAGCCCAGAGTGGAGACCGGGGGGGGTCTCCTACGAGCAGTACTTC. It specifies CASSPEWRPGGVSYEQYF.

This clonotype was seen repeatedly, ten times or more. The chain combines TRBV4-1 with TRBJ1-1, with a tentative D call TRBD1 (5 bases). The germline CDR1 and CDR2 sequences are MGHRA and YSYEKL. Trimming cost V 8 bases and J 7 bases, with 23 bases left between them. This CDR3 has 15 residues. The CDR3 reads CASVPLRGGKNEAFF. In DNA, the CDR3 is TGCGCCAGCGTCCCTCTGAGGGGAGGGAAAAATGAAGCTTTCTTT.

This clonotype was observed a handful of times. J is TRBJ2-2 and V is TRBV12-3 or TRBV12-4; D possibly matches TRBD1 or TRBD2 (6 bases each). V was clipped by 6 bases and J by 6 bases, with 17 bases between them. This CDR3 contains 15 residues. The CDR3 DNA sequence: TGTGCCAGCAGCCTTGGGGGGCGCCGTCCCGGGGAGCTGTTTTTT. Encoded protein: CASSLGGRRPGELFF.

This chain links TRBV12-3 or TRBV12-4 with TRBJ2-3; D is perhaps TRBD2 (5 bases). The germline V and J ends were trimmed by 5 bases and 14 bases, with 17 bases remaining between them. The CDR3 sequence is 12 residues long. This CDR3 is CASSPDRGRRYF. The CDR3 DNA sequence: TGTGCCAGCAGTCCGGACCGGGGTCGTCGGTATTTT.

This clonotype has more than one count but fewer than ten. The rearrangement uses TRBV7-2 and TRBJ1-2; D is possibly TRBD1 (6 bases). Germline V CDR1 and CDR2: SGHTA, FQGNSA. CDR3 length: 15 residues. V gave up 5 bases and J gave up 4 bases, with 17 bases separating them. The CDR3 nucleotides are TGTGCCAGCAGCGCGATGGGTAGGGGGTCCTATGGCTACACCTTC. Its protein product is CASSAMGRGSYGYTF. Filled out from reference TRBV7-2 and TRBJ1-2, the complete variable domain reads GAGVSQSPSNKVTEKGKDVELRCDPISGHTALYWYRQSLGQGLEFLIYFQGNSAPDKSGLPSDRFSAERTGGSVSTLTIQRTQQEDSAVYLCASSAMGRGSYGYTFGSGTRLTVV.

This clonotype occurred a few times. CDR3 nucleotides: TGTGCCAGCAGCCAAGAAAGAAATTCCTACGAGCAGTACTTC. This translates into CASSQERNSYEQYF. The chain joins TRBV4-2 to TRBJ2-7; no firm D call. V was pared by 0 bases and J by 1 base, with 7 bases between. This CDR3 contains 14 residues. Germline CDR1 LGHNA, CDR2 YNFKEQ.

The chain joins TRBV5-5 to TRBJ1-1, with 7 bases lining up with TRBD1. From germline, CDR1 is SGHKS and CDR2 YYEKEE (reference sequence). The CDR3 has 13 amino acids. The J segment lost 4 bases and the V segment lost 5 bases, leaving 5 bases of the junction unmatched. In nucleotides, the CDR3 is TGTGCCAGCAGGACGACAGGGTTCACTGAAGCTTTCTTT. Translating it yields CASRTTGFTEAFF.

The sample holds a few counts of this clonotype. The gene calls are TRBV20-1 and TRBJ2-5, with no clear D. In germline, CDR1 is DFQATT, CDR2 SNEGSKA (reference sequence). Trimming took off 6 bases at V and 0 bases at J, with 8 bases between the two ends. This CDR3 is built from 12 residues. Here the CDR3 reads CSADGDQETQYF. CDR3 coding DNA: TGCAGTGCCGACGGTGACCAAGAGACCCAGTACTTC.

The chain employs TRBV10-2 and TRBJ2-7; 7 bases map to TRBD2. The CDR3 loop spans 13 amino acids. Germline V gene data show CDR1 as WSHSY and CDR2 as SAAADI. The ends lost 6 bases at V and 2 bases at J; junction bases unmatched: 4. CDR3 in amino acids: CASRSRGAYEQYF. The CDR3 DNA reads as TGCGCCAGCAGATCCCGGGGGGCCTACGAGCAGTACTTC.

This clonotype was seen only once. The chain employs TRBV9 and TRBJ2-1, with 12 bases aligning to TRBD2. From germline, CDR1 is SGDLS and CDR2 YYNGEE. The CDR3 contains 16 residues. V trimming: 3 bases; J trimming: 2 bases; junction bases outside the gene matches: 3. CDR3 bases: TGTGCCAGCAGCGCCCGGACTAGCGGGACCTACAATGAGCAGTTCTTC. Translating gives CASSARTSGTYNEQFF.

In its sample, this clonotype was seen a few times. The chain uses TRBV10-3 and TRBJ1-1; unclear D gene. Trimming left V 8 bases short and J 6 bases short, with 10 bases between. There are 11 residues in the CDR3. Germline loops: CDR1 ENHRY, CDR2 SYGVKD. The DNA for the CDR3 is TGTGCCATCCGCAAAGACGCTGAAGCTTTCTTT. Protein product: CAIRKDAEAFF.

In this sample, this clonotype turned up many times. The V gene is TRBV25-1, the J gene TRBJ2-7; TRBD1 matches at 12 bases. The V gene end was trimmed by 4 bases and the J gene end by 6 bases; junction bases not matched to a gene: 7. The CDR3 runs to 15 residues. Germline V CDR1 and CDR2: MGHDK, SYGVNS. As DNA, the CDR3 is TGTGCCAGCAGTGGACCCCGGGACAGGGGGCCCGAGCAGTACTTC. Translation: CASSGPRDRGPEQYF.

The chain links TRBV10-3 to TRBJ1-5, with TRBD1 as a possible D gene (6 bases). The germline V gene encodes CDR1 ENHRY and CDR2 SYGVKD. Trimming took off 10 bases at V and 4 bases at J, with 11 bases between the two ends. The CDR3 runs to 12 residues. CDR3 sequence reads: CATRQDNQPQHF. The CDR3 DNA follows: TGTGCCACCCGACAGGATAATCAGCCCCAGCATTTT.

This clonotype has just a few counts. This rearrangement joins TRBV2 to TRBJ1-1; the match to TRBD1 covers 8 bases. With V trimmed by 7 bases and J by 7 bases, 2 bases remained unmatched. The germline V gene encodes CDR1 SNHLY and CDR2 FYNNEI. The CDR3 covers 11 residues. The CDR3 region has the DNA TGTGCCAGCAACGGACAGGGTGAAGCTTTCTTT. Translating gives CASNGQGEAFF. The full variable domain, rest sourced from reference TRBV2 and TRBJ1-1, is EPEVTQTPSHQVTQMGQEVILRCVPISNHLYFYWYRQILGQKVEFLVSFYNNEISEKSEIFDDQFSVERPDGSNFTLKIRSTKLEDSAMYFCASNGQGEAFFGQGTRLTVV.

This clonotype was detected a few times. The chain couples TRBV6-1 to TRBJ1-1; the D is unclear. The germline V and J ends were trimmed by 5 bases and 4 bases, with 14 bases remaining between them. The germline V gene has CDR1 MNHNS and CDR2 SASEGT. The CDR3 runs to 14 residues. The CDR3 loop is CASSHPSMGTEAFF. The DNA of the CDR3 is TGTGCCAGCAGTCATCCCTCCATGGGCACTGAAGCTTTCTTT.